The 14 T cell receptor beta chains listed next were all sequenced from one sample in a study of shared clonotypes between healthy human individuals. Data came from immunoSEQ multiplex PCR; TCRdb stores just in-frame clones and leaves some out. The data contain 450,000 to 700,000 clones, 95% to 96% of them singletons. Naive CD8 populations comprised CD45RO-negative cells positively selected for CCR7, excluding terminally differentiated effector memory CD45RA+ cells. Source material: naive CD8+ T cells sorted from blood. These receptors originate from a woman under 40 in good health.

This clone appeared once. This chain links TRBV7-9 with TRBJ1-3, with a tentative D call TRBD1 (6 bases). The CDR3 runs to 16 residues. The V gene's germline CDR1 is SEHNR and CDR2 FQNEAQ (reference sequence). V was trimmed by 7 bases and J by 0 bases, leaving 16 bases between them. CDR3 in DNA: TGTGCCAGCATCGTAACCAGGGGTACCTCTGGAAACACCATATATTTT. It translates to CASIVTRGTSGNTIYF.

V usage is TRBV6-6 and J usage is TRBJ2-7, with 10 bases that match TRBD1. V was pared by 4 bases and J by 1 base, with 4 bases of the junction left unmatched. The CDR3 totals 15 residues. CDR1 MNHNY and CDR2 SVGAGI come from the germline V gene (reference sequence). In DNA, the CDR3 is TGTGCCAGCAGTTCTCCGGGACAGGGGTCCTACGAGCAGTACTTC. This codes for CASSSPGQGSYEQYF.

This chain connects TRBV5-5 to TRBJ2-4, with D unclear. V was clipped by 6 bases and J by 7 bases, with 14 bases between them. The CDR3 runs to 13 residues. CDR1 is SGHKS, CDR2 YYEKEE, per germline (reference sequence). The DNA of the CDR3 is TGTGCCAGCATCCAAGCGAATGGGAACATTCAGTACTTC. It specifies CASIQANGNIQYF.

The rearrangement uses TRBV5-6 and TRBJ2-3, with 10 bases that match TRBD1. J was trimmed by 4 bases and V by 2 bases; bases with no gene match: 1. The CDR3 has 14 residues. CDR1 and CDR2 (germline): SGHDT, YYEEEE. This CDR3 reads CASSFGTGADTQYF. CDR3 nucleotide sequence: TGTGCCAGCAGCTTCGGGACAGGGGCAGATACGCAGTATTTT. Together with reference TRBV5-6 and TRBJ2-3, the CDR3 gives the full variable domain: DAGVTQSPTHLIKTRGQQVTLRCSPKSGHDTVSWYQQALGQGPQFIFQYYEEEERQRGNFPDRFSGHQFPNYSSELNVNALLLGDSALYLCASSFGTGADTQYFGPGTRLTVL.

The rearrangement uses TRBV27 and TRBJ2-3, with a tentative D call TRBD2 (5 bases). The CDR3 has 16 amino acids. Germline CDR1 MNHEY, CDR2 SMNVEV (reference sequence). V was cut by 5 bases and J by 5 bases, with 20 bases left in between. CDR3 loop: CASSPPRVAGEDTQYF. The CDR3 nucleotides are TGTGCCAGCAGTCCCCCGCGGGTAGCCGGGGAAGATACGCAGTATTTT.

The chain is built from TRBV11-2 and TRBJ2-3; 10 bases are a match to TRBD2. The ends lost 2 bases at V and 2 bases at J; junction bases unmatched: 4. This CDR3 is 16 amino acids long. CDR1 and CDR2 (germline): SGHAT, FQNNGV. In DNA form, the CDR3 reads TGTGCCAGCAGCTTACTAGCGGGAGTCTTCACAGATACGCAGTATTTT. As protein: CASSLLAGVFTDTQYF.

This chain connects TRBV4-2 to TRBJ2-3; tentative D call: TRBD2 (6 bases). This CDR3 comprises 15 residues. Trimming removed 0 bases from V and 4 bases from J, with 11 bases in between. Germline-derived CDR1 and CDR2 are LGHNA and YNFKEQ. CDR3 bases: TGTGCCAGCAGCCAAGATGGAACGGGGGCAGATACGCAGTATTTT. Translated: CASSQDGTGADTQYF.

V usage is TRBV4-1 and J usage is TRBJ1-5; 7 nucleotides agree with TRBD1. The CDR3 is 15 residues long. CDR1 MGHRA and CDR2 YSYEKL come from the germline V gene. Trimming at V came to 4 bases and at J to 1 base, leaving 4 bases not matched to a gene. In nucleotides, the CDR3 is TGCGCCAGCAGCCCGGGACAGTGGAGCAATCAGCCCCAGCATTTT. Its protein is CASSPGQWSNQPQHF.

The chain carries TRBV5-4 and TRBJ2-5; D is undetermined. V lost 2 bases and J lost 2, with 7 bases in between. The CDR3 length is 13 residues. In germline, CDR1 is SGHNT, CDR2 YYREEE (reference sequence). CDR3 DNA sequence: TGTGCCAGCAGCTTTGAAGTTCAAGAGACCCAGTACTTC. Protein sequence: CASSFEVQETQYF. Complete variable domain (other parts from reference TRBV5-4 and TRBJ2-5): ETGVTQSPTHLIKTRGQQVTLRCSSQSGHNTVSWYQQALGQGPQFIFQYYREEENGRGNFPPRFSGLQFPNYSSELNVNALELDDSALYLCASSFEVQETQYFGPGTRLLVL.

The rearrangement joins TRBV7-2 to TRBJ1-2; 7 bases are a match to TRBD1. CDR3 length equals 13 residues. J gave up 3 bases and V 7 bases, and 5 bases lay outside the gene matches. Germline CDR1 reads SGHTA; CDR2 reads FQGNSA. This chain's CDR3 is CASMRGGDYGYTF. CDR3 nucleotide sequence: TGTGCCAGCATGAGAGGGGGCGACTATGGCTACACCTTC.

In DNA form, the CDR3 reads TGTGCCTGGGGGATGCGGGAGGGGAATACGCAGTATTTT. Its protein is CAWGMREGNTQYF. The chain combines TRBV30 with TRBJ2-3; TRBD2 matches at 9 bases. The CDR3 is made up of 13 amino acids. V shed 5 bases, J shed 7 bases, and the junction held 7 bases outside the gene matches. Germline V gene data show CDR1 as GTSNPN and CDR2 as SVGIG (reference sequence).

J is TRBJ2-7 and V is TRBV4-2; D is unresolved. The CDR3 runs 12 residues. The V end was cut by 1 base, the J end by 6 bases, with 7 bases between. Germline CDR1 is LGHNA and CDR2 is YNFKEQ. In DNA form, the CDR3 reads TGTGCCAGCAGCCAAGTAAGTAGCGAGCAGTACTTC. Protein sequence: CASSQVSSEQYF.

About this clone: The CDR3 does not end in the conserved phenylalanine or tryptophan, so this is likely a read error. No DNA is shown, since the ends of the CDR3 on it are uncertain; the CDR3 is the one TCRdb lists. The rearrangement joins TRBV5-1 to TRBJ2-7; the D call in the table, TRBD1, was not verified against the DNA. From germline, CDR1 is SGHRS and CDR2 YFSETQ. The CDR3 has 11 amino acids, counting both end residues. CDR3 amino acids: CASSLGASWGL.

The CDR3 sequence is CASSPGVLFSYGYTF. The CDR3, as DNA: TGTGCCAGTAGTCCAGGGGTTCTCTTTTCCTATGGCTACACCTTC. V is TRBV19 and J is TRBJ1-2, with D possibly matching TRBD1 (6 bases). This CDR3 contains 15 residues. The V gene lost 5 bases and the J gene lost 4 bases, with 17 bases spanning the gap. Germline V gives CDR1 LNHDA, CDR2 SQIVND (reference sequence).